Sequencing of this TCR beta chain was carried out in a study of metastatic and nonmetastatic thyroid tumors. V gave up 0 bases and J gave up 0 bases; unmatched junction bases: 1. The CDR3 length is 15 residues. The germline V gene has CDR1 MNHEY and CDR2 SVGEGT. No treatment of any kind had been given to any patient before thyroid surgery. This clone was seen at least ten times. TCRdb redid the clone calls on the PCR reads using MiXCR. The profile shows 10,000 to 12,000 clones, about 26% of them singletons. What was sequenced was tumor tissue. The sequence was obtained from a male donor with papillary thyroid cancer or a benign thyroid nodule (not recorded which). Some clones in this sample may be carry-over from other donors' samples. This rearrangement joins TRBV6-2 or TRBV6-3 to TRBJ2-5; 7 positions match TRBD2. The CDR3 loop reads CASSYSGGYQETQYF. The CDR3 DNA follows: TGTGCCAGCAGTTACTCGGGGGGGTACCAAGAGACCCAGTACTTC.